This T cell receptor (beta chain) was recorded in a study of T cell responses to AZD1222 COVID-19 vaccine (TCRdb year 2021). Broadly, across the study: AZD1222 recipients with second doses at about 4 weeks or about 12 weeks were pooled, because spike-specific TCR depth and breadth did not differ between schedules. A total of approximately 230 trial participants underwent TCR sequencing, of whom some 210 received two doses of AZD1222 and around 26 received two doses of the MenACWY control vaccine. Trial participants were enrolled into age subgroups of 18-55, 56-69 and 70-plus years, which contained around 140, 26 and 57 TCR-sequenced participants, respectively.

As concerns this clone: Its antigen is not yet known. Base qualities are not recorded, but no much larger clone differs from it by a single base.

Results the study describes overall, beyond this receptor: Because no day 14 peak-response samples were available, repertoires were characterized only after the peak T cell response. The 56-69-year group was small, and its depth increase did not reach significance, likely because of low power. After two AZD1222 doses, spike-specific TCR breadth and depth were significantly higher than at day 0 and than in MenACWY recipients. Most participants were white British and females outnumbered males, and the authors suggested that clonal diversity may have been underestimated. Conclusions about previously exposed vaccinees are limited, since just five to seven AZD1222 recipients were seropositive for SARS-CoV-2 at baseline. The whole spike protein was spanned by vaccine-associated CD4 TCRs, and dominant responses were seen in regions 160-218 and 743-854. Reportedly, close to half of the unique spike-specific TCRs recognized epitopes lying outside the regions that are mutated in the B.1.351 and B.1.1.7 variants.

The CDR3 regions of human TCRbeta chains were analyzed by immunosequencing. From the authors' description of their analysis: TCRs in the repertoires were matched against a reference library of SARS-CoV-2-specific TCRs that had been generated with the MIRA antigen-specificity platform. Breadth was defined as the fraction of unique TCRs that were SARS-CoV-2-associated, and depth was defined as the fraction of total T cells that were SARS-CoV-2-associated. Using the MIRA data, each spike-specific TCR was assigned both to the spike region to which the TCR was reactive and to a CD4 or CD8 class. Log10-transformed breadth and depth values were compared by one-way ANOVA with Sidak's multiple comparisons tests. The table comes from immuneACCESS by way of TCRdb, which keeps in-frame sequences with V and J called. Part of the clones is missing from these tables; in studies checked, under half for an unresolved V gene and the rest for unknown reasons. V, J and clone size were drawn from that table, and D and trimming were deduced from the DNA. Recorded for this sample are fewer than 200,000 clones; roughly 92% of them occurred a single time. The ten largest account for roughly 10% of the sample.

Taken with the paper, the label for time point translates to: baseline before first vaccination. The vaccinee samples were drawn from two UK trials, COV001 and COV002, one of which was a single-blind randomized controlled phase 2/3 trial testing AZD1222 (ChAdOx1 nCoV-19) in healthy adults. For TCRbeta chain sequencing, PBMC samples from trial participants were taken at day 0 and at day 28 after the second dose. CDR1 and CDR2 are drawn from the germline V gene (reference sequence): LNHDA, SQIVND. The CDR3 runs 14 amino acids, cysteine and phenylalanine included. Only the CDR3 region is kept as DNA, spanning 42 bases read in frame from base 1. The junction shows trimming of 8 bases on V and 1 base on J, plus 11 bases between the germline ends.

The chain links TRBV19 with TRBJ2-2; a confident D gene designation cannot be given. The clonotype was recovered from an adult in good health. This specimen consisted of peripheral blood, obtained on day 0 of AZD1222 vaccination. The CDR3 reads CASSDDGNTGELFF. The nucleotides are TGTGCCAGTTCAGATGATGGGAACACCGGGGAGCTGTTTTTT.